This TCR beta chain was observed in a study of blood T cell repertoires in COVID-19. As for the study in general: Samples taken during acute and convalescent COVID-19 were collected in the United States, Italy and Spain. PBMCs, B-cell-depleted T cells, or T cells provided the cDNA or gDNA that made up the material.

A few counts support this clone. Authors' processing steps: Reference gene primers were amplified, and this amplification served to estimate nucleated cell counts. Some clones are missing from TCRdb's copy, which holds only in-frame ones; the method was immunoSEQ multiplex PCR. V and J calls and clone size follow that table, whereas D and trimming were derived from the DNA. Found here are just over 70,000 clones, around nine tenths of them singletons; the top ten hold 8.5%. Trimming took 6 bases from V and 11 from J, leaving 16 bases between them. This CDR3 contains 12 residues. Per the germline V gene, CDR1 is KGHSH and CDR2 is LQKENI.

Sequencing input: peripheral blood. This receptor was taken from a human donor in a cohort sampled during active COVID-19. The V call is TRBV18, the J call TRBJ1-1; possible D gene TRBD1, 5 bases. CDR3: CASSQDTRGAFF. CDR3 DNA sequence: TGTGCCAGCTCCCAAGACACCCGGGGGGCTTTCTTT.